The table lists the clone carrying this T cell receptor beta chain with a few counts. The data originate from a study of beta chain features in type 1 diabetes. The sequenced template was cDNA made from the entire isolated RNA. This table comes from immunoSEQ multiplex PCR, and its TCRdb copy is limited to in-frame clones, with some not included. The repertoire has around 250,000 clones, under 70% of them found once; the top ten carry around 0.05%. Trimming took off 7 bases at V and 4 bases at J, with 13 bases between the two ends. The CDR3 is 13 amino acids. Looked up from germline, CDR1 is MGHDK and CDR2 is SYGVNS.

Sequenced sample: naive CD4+ T cells from blood. The clonotype comes from a man aged 30 to 45 in good health. The chain joins TRBV25-1 to TRBJ1-2; D is perhaps TRBD1 (6 bases). Here the CDR3 reads CASTTGGIYGYTF. The CDR3 DNA sequence: TGTGCCAGCACGACAGGCGGAATCTATGGCTACACCTTC.